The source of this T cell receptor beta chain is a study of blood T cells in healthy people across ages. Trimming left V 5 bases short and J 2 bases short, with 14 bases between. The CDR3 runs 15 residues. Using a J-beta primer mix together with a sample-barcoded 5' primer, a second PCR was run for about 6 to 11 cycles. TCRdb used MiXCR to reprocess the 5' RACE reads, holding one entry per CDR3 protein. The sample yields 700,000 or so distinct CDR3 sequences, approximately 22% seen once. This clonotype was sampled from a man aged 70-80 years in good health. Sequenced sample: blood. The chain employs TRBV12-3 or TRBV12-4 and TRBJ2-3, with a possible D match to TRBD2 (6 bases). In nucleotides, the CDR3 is TGTGCCAGCAGTCCTTCTAGCGCCCACACAGATACGCAGTATTTT. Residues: CASSPSSAHTDTQYF.